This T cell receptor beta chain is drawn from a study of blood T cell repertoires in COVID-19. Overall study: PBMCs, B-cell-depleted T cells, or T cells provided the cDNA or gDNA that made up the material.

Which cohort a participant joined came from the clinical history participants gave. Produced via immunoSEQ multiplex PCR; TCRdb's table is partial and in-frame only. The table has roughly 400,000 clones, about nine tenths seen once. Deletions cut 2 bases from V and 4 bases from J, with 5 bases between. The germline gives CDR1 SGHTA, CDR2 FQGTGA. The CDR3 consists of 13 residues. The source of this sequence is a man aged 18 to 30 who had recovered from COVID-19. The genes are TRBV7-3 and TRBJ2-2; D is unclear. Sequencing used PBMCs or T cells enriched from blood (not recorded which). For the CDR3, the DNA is TGTGCCAGCAGCTTAGTCCGCACCGGGGAGCTGTTTTTT. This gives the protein CASSLVRTGELFF. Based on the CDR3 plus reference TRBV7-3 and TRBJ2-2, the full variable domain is GAGVSQTPSNKVTEKGKYVELRCDPISGHTALYWYRQSLGQGPEFLIYFQGTGAADDSGLPNDRFFAVRPEGSVSTLKIQRTERGDSAVYLCASSLVRTGELFFGEGSRLTVL.